Sequencing of this T cell receptor (beta chain) was carried out in a study of blood T cell repertoires in COVID-19. Germline values: CDR1 MDHEN, CDR2 SYDVKM. Trimming cost V 5 bases and J 7 bases, with 11 bases left between them. The CDR3 length is 12 residues. The repertoire was sequenced with immunoSEQ multiplex PCR; TCRdb's copy has only in-frame clones and lacks some. The data contain about 60,000 clones, approximately 80% of them singletons. Sequencing was carried out using PBMCs or T cells enriched from blood (not recorded which). The genes are TRBV28 and TRBJ1-2; tentative D call: TRBD1 (5 bases). The sequence derives from a woman aged 40 to 50 with acute COVID-19. This CDR3 reads CASSPDSFGYTF. In nucleotides, the CDR3 is TGTGCCAGCAGTCCCGACAGTTTTGGCTACACCTTC.